These 9 T cell receptor beta chains originate from one sample sequenced in a study of graft-versus-host responses after intestinal transplantation. Which antigens these TCRs recognize remains unknown. The data were produced by immunoSEQ multiplex PCR, yet TCRdb's version contains in-frame clones alone and is incomplete. Of over 90,000 clones listed, 90% to 95% are singletons. Sequenced material: unstimulated CD8+ T cells sorted from spleen or lymph node cells, taken before intestinal transplant. The receptor source for this set is a human donor who received an intestinal transplant.

This clone has just a few counts. The V and J genes are TRBV5-6 and TRBJ2-7; D call uncertain. The CDR3 spans 12 residues. The ends were cut back, 2 bases at V and 6 bases at J, with 9 bases in the middle. Germline values: CDR1 SGHDT, CDR2 YYEEEE. The CDR3 DNA sequence: TGTGCCAGCAGCTTTCCGGGTAGCGAGCAGTACTTC. This translates into CASSFPGSEQYF.

The rearrangement links TRBV30 to TRBJ2-6, with D possibly being TRBD1 (5 bases). This CDR3 has 16 amino acids. V shed 0 bases and J shed 1 base, with 10 bases lying between them. Germline CDR1 GTSNPN, CDR2 SVGIG (reference sequence). The CDR3 DNA reads as TGTGCCTGGAGTGTTGATAGGGGATCTGGGGCCAACGTCCTGACTTTC. Translating gives CAWSVDRGSGANVLTF.

The rearrangement uses TRBV19 and TRBJ1-5; D is ambiguous. The germline CDR1 and CDR2 sequences are LNHDA and SQIVND (reference sequence). The length of the CDR3 is 13 residues. The ends were cut back, 1 base at V and 9 bases at J, with 10 bases in the middle. The CDR3 DNA follows: TGTGCCAGTAGTATAGCACGAGGAGGGCCCCAGCATTTT. Protein sequence: CASSIARGGPQHF.

The genes are TRBV5-6 and TRBJ1-1, with D perhaps TRBD1 (5 bases). The CDR3 loop spans 12 amino acids. CDR1 is SGHDT, CDR2 YYEEEE, per germline. V dropped 0 bases and J dropped 7 bases, with 7 bases sitting between them. The CDR3 loop is CASSLGQIEAFF. The CDR3, as DNA: TGTGCCAGCAGCTTGGGACAGATTGAAGCTTTCTTT.

V and J are TRBV6-5 and TRBJ2-5, with D hard to call. Per the germline V gene, CDR1 is MNHEY and CDR2 is SVGAGI. CDR3 length: 15 amino acids. V was cut by 0 bases and J by 5 bases, with 13 bases left in between. As DNA, the CDR3 is TGTGCCAGCAGTTACTCCCTCGGCAGGTCGGAGACCCAGTACTTC. Its translation: CASSYSLGRSETQYF.

This clone has more than one count but fewer than ten. This sequence joins TRBV5-1 and TRBJ2-7, with 12 bases that match TRBD2. The CDR3 extends over 15 amino acids. J was trimmed by 6 bases and V by 0 bases; bases with no gene match: 4. CDR1 is SGHRS, CDR2 YFSETQ, per germline. DNA of the CDR3: TGCGCCAGCAGCTTGGCTAGGACTAGCGGGATCGAGCAGTACTTC. Amino acid sequence: CASSLARTSGIEQYF.

This chain uses TRBV29-1 with TRBJ2-1, with a tentative D call TRBD2 (5 bases). The CDR3 is 14 amino acids. Trimming stripped 4 bases from V and 2 bases from J, with 12 bases between. Germline values: CDR1 SQVTM, CDR2 ANQGSEA. In DNA form, the CDR3 reads TGCAGCGTTGTAGCCAGCGGTCCCTACAATGAGCAGTTCTTC. It is translated as CSVVASGPYNEQFF.

With respect to this clone: The same CDR3 arises from other DNA sequences in this sample as well. V gene TRBV27 combines with J gene TRBJ1-5; D ambiguous. Looked up from germline, CDR1 is MNHEY and CDR2 is SMNVEV (reference sequence). CDR3 size: 13 residues. V was pared by 2 bases and J by 4 bases, with 6 bases between. The CDR3 spells CASSLGSNQPQHF. For the CDR3, the DNA is TGTGCCAGCAGTTTAGGCAGTAATCAGCCCCAGCATTTT.

V gene TRBV7-3 combines with J gene TRBJ2-7, with D perhaps TRBD2 (6 bases). V gave up 8 bases and J gave up 0 bases, with 20 bases separating them. The CDR3 sequence is 16 residues long. CDR1 and CDR2 from the germline V gene are SGHTA and FQGTGA. CDR3 residues: CASGTGGQGSSYEQYF. The CDR3 DNA follows: TGTGCCAGCGGTACCGGAGGGCAGGGAAGCTCCTACGAGCAGTACTTC.